This T cell receptor (beta chain) appears in the sequencing data of a study of T cells in women clearing cervical HPV infection. Study-level background: Case blood was drawn when the lesion was first found; control blood after infection became undetectable. Regarding the study as a whole: Cases carried less TRBV6-7 than controls: 0.11% versus 0.16%.

To note about this clone: Its antigen is unknown. The sequenced fragment ends 3 residues before the CDR3 boundary, so the rest is inferred from the germline J gene.

The CDR3 is made up of 15 amino acids. Trimming cost V 3 bases and J 2 bases; bases outside gene matches: 3. The germline V gene has CDR1 LNHDA and CDR2 SQIVND (reference sequence). Sequencing used immunoSEQ multiplex PCR; TCRdb keeps in-frame clones, though not all of them. Across 35,000 to 50,000 clones, the top ten clones capture 7.6% of the sample. Source material: blood buffy coat. V is TRBV19 and J is TRBJ2-2; TRBD1 matches at 7 bases. The TCR was taken from a woman aged 18 to 75 with a cervical HPV16 infection that either progressed to CIN3+ or cleared (not recorded which). The sequenced CDR3 bases are TGTGCCAGTAGTATCCGGGACAGAAACACCGGGGAG. It codes for CASSIRDRNTGE. The whole CDR3 protein is CASSIRDRNTGELFF.